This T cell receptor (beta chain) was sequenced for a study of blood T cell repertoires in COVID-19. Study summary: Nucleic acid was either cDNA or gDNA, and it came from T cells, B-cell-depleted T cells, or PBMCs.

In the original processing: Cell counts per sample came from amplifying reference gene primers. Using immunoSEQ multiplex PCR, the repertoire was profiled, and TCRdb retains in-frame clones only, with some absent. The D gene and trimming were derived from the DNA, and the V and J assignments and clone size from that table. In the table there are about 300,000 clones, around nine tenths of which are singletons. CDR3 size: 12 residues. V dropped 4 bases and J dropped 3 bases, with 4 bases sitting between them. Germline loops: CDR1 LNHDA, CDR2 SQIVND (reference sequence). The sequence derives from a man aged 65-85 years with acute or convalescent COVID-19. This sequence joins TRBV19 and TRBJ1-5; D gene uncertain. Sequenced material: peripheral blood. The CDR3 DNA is TGTGCCAGTAGTACTTACAATCAGCCCCAGCATTTT. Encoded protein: CASSTYNQPQHF.